This T cell receptor (beta chain) was identified in a study of cytomegalovirus exposure and HLA in healthy donors. As for this clone: The antigen is not known.

From germline, CDR1 is LNHDA and CDR2 SQIVND (reference sequence). Trimming removed 4 bases from V and 2 bases from J, with 12 bases in between. The CDR3 consists of 14 residues. Primers for the PCR totalled 60 Vbeta and 13 Jbeta. Repertoires were generated with immunoSEQ multiplex PCR, while TCRdb's copy carries only in-frame clones and drops some. The sample lists 200,000 to 250,000 clones; approximately 88% were seen once. Study conclusions and caveats: Excluded were some V segments that proved indistinguishable, including TRBV6-2 and TRBV6-3.

This TCR was recovered from a boy aged 2 to 9 in good health and CMV-seronegative. The chain is built from TRBV19 and TRBJ2-7; the D gene is possibly TRBD1 (8 bases). Sample: PBMCs. CDR3 loop: CASSTTGGAYEQYF. In nucleotides, the CDR3 is TGTGCCAGTAGTACAACAGGGGGGGCCTACGAGCAGTACTTC. Using reference TRBV19 and TRBJ2-7 for the parts outside the CDR3, the full variable domain is DGGITQSPKYLFRKEGQNVTLSCEQNLNHDAMYWYRQDPGQGLRLIYYSQIVNDFQKGDIAEGYSVSREKKESFPLTVTSAQKNPTAFYLCASSTTGGAYEQYFGPGTRLTVT.